This entry lists 15 T cell receptor beta chains sequenced from one sample in a study of blood T cell repertoires in COVID-19. The assay was immunoSEQ multiplex PCR, and TCRdb's table has in-frame clones only and misses some. The sample carries a few hundred thousand clones, about 82% recorded once. The sequencing input was peripheral blood. These receptors were collected from a man of 80 years or more with acute or convalescent COVID-19.

The genes are TRBV25-1 and TRBJ2-7, with TRBD2 matching 10 bases. This CDR3 spans 15 amino acids. V lost 5 bases to trimming and J lost 0 bases; unmatched junction nucleotides: 4. Germline CDR1 MGHDK, CDR2 SYGVNS. CDR3 nucleotide sequence: TGTGCCAGCAGTCCAACTAGCGGGAACTCCTACGAGCAGTACTTC. It specifies CASSPTSGNSYEQYF.

This chain links TRBV6-4 with TRBJ2-3; a possible D gene is TRBD2 (5 bases). The V gene's germline CDR1 is MRHNA and CDR2 SNTAGT. This CDR3 comprises 13 residues. Trimming shortened V by 4 bases and J by 2 bases, and 7 bases separated the two germline ends. DNA for the CDR3: TGTGCCAGCAGTGTCGACTACACAGATACGCAGTATTTT. This translates into CASSVDYTDTQYF.

The J gene is TRBJ1-2, the V gene TRBV7-2; TRBD1 agrees at 7 bases. V shed 4 bases and J 3 bases; nucleotides not matched to a gene: 5. Germline loops: CDR1 SGHTA, CDR2 FQGNSA. CDR3 length: 14 residues. CDR3 DNA: TGTGCCAGCAGCTGGGGACAGCCCGACTATGGCTACACCTTC. It yields the protein CASSWGQPDYGYTF.

The chain employs TRBV2 and TRBJ1-2; D may be TRBD1 (5 bases). V was shortened by 11 bases and J by 8 bases, with 9 bases between the two germline ends. This CDR3 has 9 residues. Looked up from germline, CDR1 is SNHLY and CDR2 is FYNNEI. The DNA for the CDR3 is TGTGCCCCCAGGGTCGGCTACACCTTC. Translated, it gives CAPRVGYTF.

The J gene is TRBJ1-3, the V gene TRBV19; 7 bases fit TRBD1. This CDR3 spans 14 amino acids. Germline V gives CDR1 LNHDA, CDR2 SQIVND (reference sequence). V shed 3 bases, J shed 12 bases, and the junction held 11 bases outside the gene matches. The CDR3 region has the DNA TGTGCCAGTAGTATTTCAGGGGGATCGGTTGGCATATATTTT. Protein product: CASSISGGSVGIYF.

This clone was observed a handful of times. The chain carries TRBV9 and TRBJ1-2; 8 nucleotides align to TRBD1. The CDR3 contains 15 residues. Germline V CDR1 and CDR2: SGDLS, YYNGEE. V shed 0 bases and J 5 bases; nucleotides not matched to a gene: 6. CDR3: CASSVDGTGPYGYTF. The DNA for the CDR3 is TGTGCCAGCAGCGTAGATGGGACAGGCCCGTATGGCTACACCTTC. Looking up the rest from reference TRBV9 and TRBJ1-2 gives the full variable domain: DSGVTQTPKHLITATGQRVTLRCSPRSGDLSVYWYQQSLDQGLQFLIQYYNGEERAKGNILERFSAQQFPDLHSELNLSSLELGDSALYFCASSVDGTGPYGYTFGSGTRLTVV.

J is TRBJ2-7 and V is TRBV28; D is possibly TRBD1 (9 bases). Germline V gene data show CDR1 as MDHEN and CDR2 as SYDVKM. The CDR3 contains 15 residues. Trimming removed 6 bases from V and 5 bases from J, with 20 bases in between. In nucleotides, the CDR3 is TGTGCCAGCAGCTCGGGAGGGACAGGGTTAGACGAGCAGTACTTC. Encoded protein: CASSSGGTGLDEQYF.

The gene calls are TRBV3-1 (or the pseudogene TRBV3-2) and TRBJ1-2; 9 nucleotides agree with TRBD1. The junction had 7 bases not matched to a gene; V was cut back by 4 bases and J by 4 bases. Germline CDR1 reads LGHDT; CDR2 reads YNNKEL (reference sequence). The CDR3 consists of 15 residues. The CDR3 here is CASSPLQGAGYGYTF. The CDR3 DNA reads as TGTGCCAGCAGCCCCCTACAGGGGGCGGGCTATGGCTACACCTTC.

The CDR3 protein is CASSPLNRVWNSPLHF. In DNA, the CDR3 is TGTGCCAGCAGTCCACTCAACAGGGTTTGGAATTCACCCCTCCACTTT. J is TRBJ1-6 and V is TRBV28, with D possibly TRBD1 on 6 matching bases. This CDR3 has 16 residues. CDR1 MDHEN and CDR2 SYDVKM come from the germline V gene. Trimming shortened V by 5 bases and J by 7 bases, and 18 bases separated the two germline ends.

In DNA, the CDR3 is TGTGCCATCGGGGGGACAGGGAATTCAAACACCATATATTTT. Protein sequence: CAIGGTGNSNTIYF. The V call is TRBV10-3, the J call TRBJ1-3; 9 bases are a match to TRBD1. The CDR3 contains 14 residues. J was trimmed by 6 bases and V by 8 bases; bases with no gene match: 8. Germline CDR1 reads ENHRY; CDR2 reads SYGVKD.

The CDR3 loop reads CASSLDPGGDQPQHF. DNA of the CDR3: TGCGCCAGCAGCTTGGATCCAGGGGGCGATCAGCCCCAGCATTTT. The V call is TRBV5-1, the J call TRBJ1-5; 8 nucleotides agree with TRBD1. In germline, CDR1 is SGHRS, CDR2 YFSETQ. Losses at the gene ends were 0 bases for V and 5 bases for J; bases not matched to a gene: 4. The CDR3 is 15 amino acids.

The chain recombines TRBV7-9 with TRBJ1-4; 9 positions match TRBD1. Germline assignment: CDR1 SEHNR and CDR2 FQNEAQ (reference sequence). This CDR3 spans 18 amino acids. The V gene end was trimmed by 5 bases and the J gene end by 3 bases; junction bases not matched to a gene: 13. DNA for the CDR3: TGTGCCAGCAGCGGAGCGGACAGGGGAGCTCTGGCTAATGAAAAACTGTTTTTT. This codes for CASSGADRGALANEKLFF.

This chain joins TRBV6-6 and TRBJ2-2; D call uncertain. The CDR3 is made up of 11 amino acids. V was shortened by 6 bases and J by 5 bases, with 4 bases between the two germline ends. In germline, CDR1 is MNHNY, CDR2 SVGAGI (reference sequence). The CDR3 is CASRYTGELFF. CDR3 DNA sequence: TGTGCCAGCAGGTATACCGGGGAGCTGTTTTTT.

J is TRBJ2-1 and V is TRBV3-1 (or the pseudogene TRBV3-2); D not resolved. Looked up from germline, CDR1 is LGHDT and CDR2 is YNNKEL (reference sequence). Trimming removed 0 bases at V and 4 bases at J, with 10 bases between. The CDR3 sequence is 15 residues long. The CDR3: CASSQDRLSYNEQFF. The CDR3 region has the DNA TGTGCCAGCAGCCAAGATAGATTGTCGTACAATGAGCAGTTCTTC.

J is TRBJ1-1 and V is TRBV7-9, with D possibly TRBD1 on 5 matching bases. The CDR3 sequence is 12 residues long. With 5 bases removed from V and 6 bases from J, the gap between germline ends came to 10 bases. CDR1 is SEHNR, CDR2 FQNEAQ, per germline (reference sequence). CDR3 DNA sequence: TGTGCCAGCAGCATCAGGGAAGCTGAAGCTTTCTTT. It codes for CASSIREAEAFF. Filled out from reference TRBV7-9 and TRBJ1-1, the complete variable domain reads DTGVSQNPRHKITKRGQNVTFRCDPISEHNRLYWYRQTLGQGPEFLTYFQNEAQLEKSRLLSDRFSAERPKGSFSTLEIQRTEQGDSAMYLCASSIREAEAFFGQGTRLTVV.